In this sample, the clone carrying this T cell receptor (beta chain) is medium-sized. Its antigen remains unknown. This sample is drawn from a study of early stage breast cancer tumors. V was clipped by 0 bases and J by 1 base, with 11 bases between them. Germline CDR1 and CDR2: MNHNS and SASEGT. The CDR3 spans 16 residues. Study-wide points: Functional markers like CD4, CD8 and FOXP3 were missed in bulk sequencing. Tumor and normal breast were distinguished via blood comparison in 14 of 16 patients.

Here immunoSEQ multiplex PCR was the method, and the copy in TCRdb shows in-frame clones only, minus some. The sample shows some 21,000 clones, 76% of them seen only once. The specimen sequenced was blood. V and J are TRBV6-1 and TRBJ2-3, with D maybe TRBD2 (6 bases). The receptor was isolated from a person between 55 and 70 years old with breast cancer. CDR3 protein: CASSEAAGGGTDTQYF. CDR3 sequence (DNA): TGTGCCAGCAGTGAAGCAGCGGGCGGCGGCACAGATACGCAGTATTTT.